The rows below give T cell receptor beta chains drawn from one sample of a study of blood T cell repertoires in COVID-19. Only in-frame clones appear in the TCRdb table, and some are missing; sequencing was by immunoSEQ multiplex PCR. Of roughly 250,000 clones listed, approximately 86% are singletons. Sequences were obtained from peripheral blood. Receptors originate from a woman aged 80 or older with active or convalescent COVID-19. Both conserved end residues are part of each CDR3. A D gene is named only where the DNA matches it firmly. Not all rows give a size; the values are once, few, many and, for expanded clones, a class.

abundance,j_gene,d_gene,v_gene,CDR3nt,CDR3aa
-,TRBJ2-7,-,TRBV28,TGTGCCAGCAGCTATGGGGCCGCCTACGAGCAGTACTTC,CASSYGAAYEQYF
-,TRBJ1-1,-,TRBV30,TGTGCCTGGAGTGTCTTCGGCAGGGATGCTTTCTTT,CAWSVFGRDAFF
-,TRBJ2-2,-,TRBV7-9,TGTGCCAGCAGCCCGAGAACGAACACCGGGGAGCTGTTTTTT,CASSPRTNTGELFF
-,TRBJ1-1,TRBD1,TRBV7-9,TGTGCCAGCAGCTTCTACAGGGGATCTGAAGCTTTCTTT,CASSFYRGSEAFF
few,TRBJ2-7,TRBD1,TRBV28,TGTGCCAGCCATAGAGGGGGCCTAGACGAGCAGTACTTC,CASHRGGLDEQYF
-,TRBJ2-7,TRBD1,TRBV5-1,TGCGCCAGCAGCAGACAGGGCGCCCCGTCTTCTTACGAGCAGTACTTC,CASSRQGAPSSYEQYF
-,TRBJ1-5,-,TRBV27,TGTGCCAGCAGTCCTATTTCTAGCAATCAGCCCCAGCATTTT,CASSPISSNQPQHF
-,TRBJ1-1,TRBD1,TRBV3-1/TRBV3-2,TGTGCCAGCAGCCAAGGGACAGGGGGCGAGACTTTCTTT,CASSQGTGGETFF
-,TRBJ1-1,-,TRBV11-2,TGTGCCAGCACAAACAGGGCGGGGGCCACTGAAGCTTTCTTT,CASTNRAGATEAFF
-,TRBJ2-3,TRBD2,TRBV28,TGTGCCACCAATAGCGGGGGCCCAGTGAATACGCAGTATTTT,CATNSGGPVNTQYF
few,TRBJ1-5,TRBD1,TRBV9,TGTGCCAGCAGCGCATCGACAGGGACTGGTCAGCCCCAGCATTTT,CASSASTGTGQPQHF
-,TRBJ1-1,TRBD1,TRBV28,TGTGCCAGCAGTTTGAGGGGGCTGGGCACTGAAGCTTTCTTT,CASSLRGLGTEAFF
-,TRBJ1-1,-,TRBV4-2,TGTGCCAGCAGCCAAGTGGACCGGGATAGGGAAGAAGCTTTCTTT,CASSQVDRDREEAFF
-,TRBJ1-2,-,TRBV27,TGTGCCAGCAGTTTACAGGGATATGGCTACACCTTC,CASSLQGYGYTF
-,TRBJ2-7,TRBD1,TRBV2,TGTGCCAGCAGTAAATCCCGACAGGGGGCCTCCTACGAGCAGTACTTC,CASSKSRQGASYEQYF
-,TRBJ1-2,TRBD1,TRBV28,TGTGCCAGCAGTCCCCGACAGGGCCATGGCTACACCTTC,CASSPRQGHGYTF
-,TRBJ1-1,-,TRBV10-3,TGTGCCACGACCGGGAAGGAGGGCGCTGAAGCTTTCTTT,CATTGKEGAEAFF
-,TRBJ2-4,TRBD2,TRBV19,TGTGCCAGTAGTACCTGGACTAGCGGGTTGGCGATTCAGTACTTC,CASSTWTSGLAIQYF
-,TRBJ2-1,-,TRBV5-4,TGTGCCAGCAGCTTGGGAATCGAGACTAGTTTAAATGAGCAGTTCTTC,CASSLGIETSLNEQFF
-,TRBJ1-3,-,TRBV7-2,TGTGCCAGCAGCTTAGAACGGACAACTGGAAACACCATATATTTT,CASSLERTTGNTIYF
few,TRBJ1-2,TRBD1,TRBV30,TGTGCCGGACGGGACAGGGGACTACTAGGCTATGGCTACACCTTC,CAGRDRGLLGYGYTF
-,TRBJ1-2,-,TRBV28,TGTGCCAGCAGTCTACTTACAGGGATAAGCGGCTACACCTTC,CASSLLTGISGYTF